The rows below give T cell receptor beta chains drawn from one sample of a study of shared clonotypes between healthy human individuals. Assay: immunoSEQ multiplex PCR; the TCRdb copy retains only in-frame clones and omits some. The sample lists some 2,100,000 clones; approximately 95% were seen once. The source material was naive CD4+ T cells sorted from blood. Every receptor here comes from a man aged 18 to 35 in good health. Each CDR3 is given with its conserved first and last residue. The D gene is left open where the match is weak. The size field is filled for only some rows; it gives once, few, many or a size class.

.	.	TRBJ2-2	TRBV7-9	TGTGCCAGCAGCTTAAGAGAAAGCGCTCCGAACACCGGGGAGCTGTTTTTT	CASSLRESAPNTGELFF
.	.	TRBJ1-5	TRBV7-2	TGTGCCAGCAGCTTAGTAGGCCAGCCCCAGCATTTT	CASSLVGQPQHF
few	.	TRBJ1-1	TRBV9	TGTGCCAGCAGCGTAGTCAGTCAGTCGAACACTGAAGCTTTCTTT	CASSVVSQSNTEAFF
.	TRBD1	TRBJ1-4	TRBV27	TGTGCCAGCAGTCGAGTACAGGGGGCTCTTTTTTTT	CASSRVQGALFF
.	TRBD1	TRBJ1-4	TRBV29-1	TGCAGCGTCGGGGTATCGGGACAGACTAATGAAAAACTGTTTTTT	CSVGVSGQTNEKLFF
.	.	TRBJ2-3	TRBV6-5	TGTGCCAGCAGATCCGGGACTCCCACAGATACGCAGTATTTT	CASRSGTPTDTQYF
.	TRBD1	TRBJ2-7	TRBV6-1	TGTGCCAGCAGCCGGGACAGTTCGATCTCCTACGAGCAGTACTTC	CASSRDSSISYEQYF
.	.	TRBJ2-3	TRBV30	TGTGCCTGGGCGCGCTCGACTAACGTCAGCACAGATACGCAGTATTTT	CAWARSTNVSTDTQYF
.	.	TRBJ1-2	TRBV28	TGTGCCAGCAGCCTCACAGGGTTAGAGGGCTACACCTTC	CASSLTGLEGYTF
once	TRBD2	TRBJ2-7	TRBV19	TGTGCCAGTAGGACGAGCGGGAGCTCCTACGAGCAGTACTTC	CASRTSGSSYEQYF
.	TRBD2	TRBJ2-2	TRBV10-2	TGCGCCAGCACCGGACTAGCGGGGAGTTCCGGGGAGCTGTTTTTT	CASTGLAGSSGELFF
.	.	TRBJ2-7	TRBV30	TGTGCCTGGAGTCCCCATCCGACGGGCGGTAAGTTCTACGAGCAGTACTTC	CAWSPHPTGGKFYEQYF
.	.	TRBJ1-3	TRBV6-5	TGTGCCAGCAGTTACTCCGGGGGCTCTTCTGGAAACACCATATATTTT	CASSYSGGSSGNTIYF
.	.	TRBJ2-7	TRBV5-6	TGTGCCAGCAGTATGGGACCGTCTTTCACCGAGCAGTACTTC	CASSMGPSFTEQYF
.	.	TRBJ1-6	TRBV27	TGTGCCAGCAGTTTGTACGGTGGGGGGAATTCACCCCTCCACTTT	CASSLYGGGNSPLHF
.	.	TRBJ2-7	TRBV28	TGTGCCAGCAGTTTGCGGGGACATACACCAAGGGACGAGCAGTACTTC	CASSLRGHTPRDEQYF
.	TRBD1	TRBJ1-4	TRBV7-8	TGTGCCAGCAGCTTGGAGTCAGGGGGGGATGAAAAACTGTTTTTT	CASSLESGGDEKLFF
.	TRBD2	TRBJ2-5	TRBV7-2	TGTGCCAGCAGCTACTTGGGCGGGAGGGCCTGGGAGACCCAGTACTTC	CASSYLGGRAWETQYF
.	.	TRBJ1-2	TRBV30	TGTGCCTGGAGTGATTGGGTGGAGTTTGGAGGCTACACCTTC	CAWSDWVEFGGYTF
.	TRBD1	TRBJ2-7	TRBV30	TGTGCCTGGAGTGCAGACAGGGGGCTTGAGCAGTACTTC	CAWSADRGLEQYF
.	.	TRBJ1-2	TRBV7-6	TGTGCCAGCAGCTCCGACGGAAACTATGGCTACACCTTC	CASSSDGNYGYTF
once	.	TRBJ2-5	TRBV5-4	TGTGCCAGCAGCGTGGGGGGGCGTGGAGAGACCCAGTACTTC	CASSVGGRGETQYF
.	.	TRBJ2-2	TRBV18	TGTGCCAGCTCACCAACGGGGGACACCGGGGAGCTGTTTTTT	CASSPTGDTGELFF
once	TRBD1	TRBJ2-7	TRBV6-5	TGTGCCAGCAGTCCAGGGGGAAGGCAGTACTTC	CASSPGGRQYF
.	TRBD1	TRBJ2-7	TRBV9	TGTGCCAGCAGCCCCCCCGGGACAGGTTTCTCCTACGAGCAGTACTTC	CASSPPGTGFSYEQYF
.	.	TRBJ1-5	TRBV10-2	TGCGCCAGCAGTGAGTCGGGCAGGGATAGTCAGCCCCAGCATTTT	CASSESGRDSQPQHF
.	.	TRBJ2-1	TRBV5-8	TGTGCCAGCAGCTTGGCCCGGCGGGTCCTCCTAAGCAATGAGCAGTTCTTC	CASSLARRVLLSNEQFF
.	.	TRBJ1-6	TRBV7-2	TGTGCCAGCAGCTTAGGGGGCGTCCCTACACCCCTCCACTTT	CASSLGGVPTPLHF
.	.	TRBJ2-2	TRBV7-9	TGTGCCAGCAGCTTAGTGCCGAACACCGGGGAGCTGTTTTTT	CASSLVPNTGELFF
.	TRBD1	TRBJ1-2	TRBV28	TGTGCCAGCGGTGAGACAGGGGGCGGCTATGGCTACACCTTC	CASGETGGGYGYTF
.	TRBD1	TRBJ1-2	TRBV6-1	TGTGCCAGCAGTGGACCGGACAGGATTTTCTATGGCTACACCTTC	CASSGPDRIFYGYTF
.	.	TRBJ1-5	TRBV4-3	TGCGCCAGCTCCGAGGGTACTAATCAGCCCCAGCATTTT	CASSEGTNQPQHF
.	.	TRBJ2-1	TRBV27	TGTGCCAGCGGATCCTCCAGGACGAATGAGCAGTTCTTC	CASGSSRTNEQFF
.	.	TRBJ2-1	TRBV4-3	TGCGCCAGCAGCCAGGGCACCGGGACTCCTCCGGTCAATGAGCAGTTCTTC	CASSQGTGTPPVNEQFF
.	.	TRBJ1-2	TRBV7-2	TGTGCCAGCAGCCAATCGAGTCACTATGGCTACACCTTC	CASSQSSHYGYTF
once	.	TRBJ1-3	TRBV30	TGTGCCTGGAGTGTACGCGGGGGCCCTGGAAACACCATATATTTT	CAWSVRGGPGNTIYF
.	TRBD2	TRBJ2-5	TRBV6-1	TGTGCCAGCCTAGCGGGGGCTACGTACCAAGAGACCCAGTACTTC	CASLAGATYQETQYF
.	.	TRBJ2-4	TRBV19	TGTGCCAGTAGTACACAGGGTGCCCAAAACATTCAGTACTTC	CASSTQGAQNIQYF
.	.	TRBJ2-1	TRBV6-5	TGTGCCAGCAGTTACTCGGTTTCTAGCGCTGGCGATGAGCAGTTCTTC	CASSYSVSSAGDEQFF
.	TRBD1	TRBJ2-7	TRBV28	TGTGCCAGCAAAACAGGGGGCTCATACGAGCAGTACTTC	CASKTGGSYEQYF
.	.	TRBJ2-1	TRBV6-5	TGTGCCAGCCAACGACCGGGAGTAGGGGAGCAGTTCTTC	CASQRPGVGEQFF
.	.	TRBJ2-1	TRBV5-1	TGCGCCAGCAGCTCTGGTGGACTGGGCTACAATGAGCAGTTCTTC	CASSSGGLGYNEQFF
once	.	TRBJ1-5	TRBV28	TGTGCCAGCAGTTGGAGGCAGCCCCAGCATTTT	CASSWRQPQHF
once	.	TRBJ1-5	TRBV27	TGTGCCAGCAGTTCCCGGTTCTTGGGTCAGCCCCAGCATTTT	CASSSRFLGQPQHF
few	.	TRBJ1-1	TRBV6-5	TGTGCCAGCAGTTACTCGGCACCCGATGAAGCTTTCTTT	CASSYSAPDEAFF
.	.	TRBJ1-5	TRBV6-1	TGTGCCAGCAGTGACCGGGTTCAGCCCCAGCATTTT	CASSDRVQPQHF
.	.	TRBJ1-5	TRBV19	TGTGCCAGTAGTAGAGAGAGGGTAAGACAGCCCCAGCATTTT	CASSRERVRQPQHF
.	TRBD1	TRBJ1-1	TRBV19	TGTGCCAGTAGTATCCAGGGGGCAGCGAACACTGAAGCTTTCTTT	CASSIQGAANTEAFF
.	.	TRBJ2-7	TRBV10-3	TGTGCCATCAGTGCAAGGAACGAGCAGTACTTC	CAISARNEQYF